These 2 T cell receptor beta chains were all obtained from the same sample, sequenced in a study of T cells in Graves' hyperthyroidism and ophthalmopathy. RNA transcripts provided the source from which TCR beta CDR3 regions were amplified. During a first-round RT-PCR of the TCR CDR3, the HTBI primer set was used. TCRdb used MiXCR to reprocess the multiplex PCR reads, holding one entry per CDR3 protein. The sample shows 130,000 to 150,000 distinct CDR3 sequences, 22% of them seen only once. Sequenced material: blood. The origin of the receptors is a woman aged 45-59 years with Graves' hyperthyroidism that later progressed to Graves' ophthalmopathy.

This clonotype has a count of ten or more. The chain joins TRBV3-1 to TRBJ2-2; D ambiguous. V was trimmed by 4 bases and J by 3 bases, leaving 6 bases between them. CDR3 size: 13 residues. Germline-derived CDR1 and CDR2 are LGHDT and YNNKEL (reference sequence). CDR3 bases: TGTGCCAGCAGCCCTGGTTACACCGGGGAGCTGTTTTTT. Translating gives CASSPGYTGELFF.

The rearrangement links TRBV29-1 to TRBJ2-2; D gene unclear. CDR3 length equals 13 residues. CDR1 and CDR2 (germline): SQVTM, ANQGSEA. The germline V and J ends were trimmed by 8 bases and 0 bases, with 10 bases remaining between them. The CDR3 region is CSFAQANTGELFF. CDR3 nucleotide sequence: TGCAGCTTTGCCCAGGCGAACACCGGGGAGCTGTTTTTT.